A single T cell receptor beta chain is shown here with its context. Its cognate antigen is unknown. RNA, at about 0.5 to 1 ug, was reverse transcribed with random hexamers. TCRdb re-analysed the immunoSEQ multiplex PCR reads in MiXCR, keeping a single row per CDR3 protein. The table includes 150,000 to 180,000 distinct CDR3 sequences, about 95% detected once. The data were obtained in a study of CD8 T cells in Susac syndrome. Study context: Patients with Susac syndrome who were sequenced included 5 or 6 with active disease and eight or nine in remission. Patients with Susac syndrome were therapy-naive, taking corticosteroids, with some also receiving intravenous immunoglobulin, or taking intravenous immunoglobulin alone at the time their blood was drawn.

The CDR3 totals 15 residues. CDR1 is SGDLS and CDR2 is YYNGEE in the germline V gene. Trimming took 6 bases from V and 2 from J, leaving 14 bases between them. The study's findings and limits: As the study acknowledged, the number of individuals in its TCR sequencing and HLA analysis was relatively small.

This receptor was identified in a human donor with Susac syndrome. This chain uses TRBV9 with TRBJ1-4; D remains ambiguous. Sequenced: CD4+ T cells from PBMCs. CDR3 amino acids: CASTPTVSTNEKLFF. Here the CDR3 DNA reads TGTGCCAGCACCCCAACAGTCTCCACTAATGAAAAACTGTTTTTT.